The 8 T cell receptor beta chains given below trace back to one sample, sequenced in a study of T cell responses to AZD1222 COVID-19 vaccine. Assay used: immunoSEQ multiplex PCR; TCRdb lists only in-frame clones, some missing. This table has about 120,000 clones, roughly 92% appearing once. The sequencing here drew on peripheral blood, taken on day 0 of AZD1222 vaccination. The origin of the receptors is an adult in good health.

This sequence joins TRBV3-1 (or the pseudogene TRBV3-2) and TRBJ1-1, with 9 bases fitting TRBD1. The germline V gene encodes CDR1 LGHDT and CDR2 YNNKEL (reference sequence). The CDR3 covers 14 residues. V shed 7 bases and J 4 bases; nucleotides not matched to a gene: 7. The CDR3, as DNA: TGTGCCAGCATCCCTGGGGACAGGGTCACTGAAGCTTTCTTT. Protein sequence: CASIPGDRVTEAFF.

The rearrangement links TRBV4-1 to TRBJ1-2; D ambiguous. This CDR3 is 13 amino acids long. CDR1 and CDR2 (germline): MGHRA, YSYEKL. V was shortened by 3 bases and J by 4 bases, with 9 bases between the two germline ends. The DNA of the CDR3 is TGCGCCAGCAGCCATCCGACAACCTATGGCTACACCTTC. It yields the protein CASSHPTTYGYTF.

The rearrangement uses TRBV6-2 or TRBV6-3 and TRBJ2-3, with D hard to call. This CDR3 is built from 12 residues. The V end was cut by 5 bases, the J end by 0 bases, with 3 bases between. Germline V CDR1 and CDR2: MNHEY, SVGEGT. CDR3 nucleotides: TGTGCCAGCAGTCAAAGCACAGATACGCAGTATTTT. This codes for CASSQSTDTQYF.

The chain couples TRBV11-2 to TRBJ1-2, with 8 bases aligning to TRBD1. Trimming at V came to 4 bases and at J to 5 bases, leaving 9 bases not matched to a gene. Germline loops: CDR1 SGHAT, CDR2 FQNNGV. The CDR3 is 15 residues long. CDR3 bases: TGTGCCAGCAGCTACGATGGGACAGGAGCTTATGGCTACACCTTC. This sequence encodes CASSYDGTGAYGYTF.

The J gene is TRBJ1-2, the V gene TRBV7-8; maybe TRBD1 (6 bases). The germline gives CDR1 SGHVS, CDR2 FQNEAQ. The CDR3 has 15 residues. The V end lost 1 base, the J end lost 1 base, and 10 bases lay between the germline ends. CDR3 in amino acids: CASSLGPRGNYGYTF. The DNA for the CDR3 is TGTGCCAGCAGCTTAGGGCCCAGGGGTAACTATGGCTACACCTTC.

The rearrangement uses TRBV6-5 and TRBJ1-1; D gene ambiguous. The germline V gene encodes CDR1 MNHEY and CDR2 SVGAGI. The length of the CDR3 is 13 residues. V lost 5 bases, J lost 1 base, and 8 bases lay in between. DNA of the CDR3: TGTGCCAGCAGTACGGACGGGAACACTGAAGCTTTCTTT. Protein sequence: CASSTDGNTEAFF.

The chain employs TRBV30 and TRBJ2-2; perhaps TRBD2 as D (6 bases). CDR3 length: 13 amino acids. Germline V gene sequence: CDR1 GTSNPN, CDR2 SVGIG (reference sequence). Trimming took off 1 base at V and 4 bases at J, with 7 bases between the two ends. As DNA, the CDR3 is TGTGCCTGGAGTGCGGGACTCACCGGGGAGCTGTTTTTT. It translates to CAWSAGLTGELFF.

The chain carries TRBV19 and TRBJ1-5; 9 bases align to TRBD1. CDR3 size: 15 residues. The ends lost 4 bases at V and 6 bases at J; junction bases unmatched: 7. In germline, CDR1 is LNHDA, CDR2 SQIVND (reference sequence). The CDR3 here is CASSTSGTGSQPQHF. CDR3 coding DNA: TGTGCCAGTAGTACCTCCGGGACAGGGAGTCAGCCCCAGCATTTT.